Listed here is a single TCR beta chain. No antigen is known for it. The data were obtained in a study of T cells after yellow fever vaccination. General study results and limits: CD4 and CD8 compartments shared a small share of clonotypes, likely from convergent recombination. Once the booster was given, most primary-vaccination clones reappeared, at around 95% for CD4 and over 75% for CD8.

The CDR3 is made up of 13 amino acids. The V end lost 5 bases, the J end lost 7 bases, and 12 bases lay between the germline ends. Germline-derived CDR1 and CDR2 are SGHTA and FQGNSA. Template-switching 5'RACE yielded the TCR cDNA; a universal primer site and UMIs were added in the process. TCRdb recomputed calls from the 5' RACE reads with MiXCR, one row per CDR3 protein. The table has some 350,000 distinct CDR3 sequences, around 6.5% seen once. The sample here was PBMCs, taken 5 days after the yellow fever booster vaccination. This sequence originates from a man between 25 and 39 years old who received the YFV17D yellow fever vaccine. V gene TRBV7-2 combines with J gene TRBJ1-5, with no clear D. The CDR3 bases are TGTGCCAGCAGCCTCCAGTCGGAACAGCCCCAGCATTTT. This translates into CASSLQSEQPQHF.